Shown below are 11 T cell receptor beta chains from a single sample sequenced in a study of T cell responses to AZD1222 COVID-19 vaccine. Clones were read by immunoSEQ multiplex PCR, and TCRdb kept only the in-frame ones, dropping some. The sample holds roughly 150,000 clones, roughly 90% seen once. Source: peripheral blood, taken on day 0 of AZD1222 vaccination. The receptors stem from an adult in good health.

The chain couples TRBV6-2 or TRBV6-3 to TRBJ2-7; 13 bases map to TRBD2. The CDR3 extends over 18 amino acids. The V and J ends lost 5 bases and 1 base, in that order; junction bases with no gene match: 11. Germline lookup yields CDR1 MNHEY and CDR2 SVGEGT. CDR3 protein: CASSPPPGTSGASYEQYF. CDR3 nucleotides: TGTGCCAGCAGTCCACCCCCCGGGACTAGCGGGGCATCCTACGAGCAGTACTTC.

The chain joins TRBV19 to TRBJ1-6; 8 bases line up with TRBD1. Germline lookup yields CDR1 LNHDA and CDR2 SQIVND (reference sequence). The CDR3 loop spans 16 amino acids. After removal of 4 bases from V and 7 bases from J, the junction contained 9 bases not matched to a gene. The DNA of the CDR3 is TGTGCCAGTAGTACCGTCGGACAGGGTGGGAATTCACCCCTCCACTTT. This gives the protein CASSTVGQGGNSPLHF.

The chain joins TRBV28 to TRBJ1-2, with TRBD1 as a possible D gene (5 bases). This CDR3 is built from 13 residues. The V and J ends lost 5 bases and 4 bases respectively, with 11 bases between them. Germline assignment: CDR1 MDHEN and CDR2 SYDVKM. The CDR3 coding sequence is TGTGCCAGCAGTCAGGGTAACTTCTATGGCTACACCTTC. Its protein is CASSQGNFYGYTF.

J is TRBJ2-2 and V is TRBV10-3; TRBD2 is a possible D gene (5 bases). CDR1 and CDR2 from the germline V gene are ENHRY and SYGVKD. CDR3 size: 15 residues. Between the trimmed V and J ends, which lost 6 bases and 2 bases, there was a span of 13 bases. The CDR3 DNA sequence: TGTGCCATCAGCCCAGACTACCTAAACACCGGGGAGCTGTTTTTT. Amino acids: CAISPDYLNTGELFF.

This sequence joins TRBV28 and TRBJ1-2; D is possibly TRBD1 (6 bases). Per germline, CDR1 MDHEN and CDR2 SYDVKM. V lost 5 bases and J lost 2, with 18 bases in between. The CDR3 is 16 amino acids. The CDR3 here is CASSVSQGSANYGYTF. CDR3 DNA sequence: TGTGCCAGCAGTGTGTCGCAGGGGTCTGCCAACTATGGCTACACCTTC.

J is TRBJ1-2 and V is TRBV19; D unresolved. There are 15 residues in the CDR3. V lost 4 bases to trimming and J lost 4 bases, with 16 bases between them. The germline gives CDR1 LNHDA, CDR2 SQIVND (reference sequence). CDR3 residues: CASSKGSTDRYGYTF. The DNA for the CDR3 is TGTGCCAGTAGTAAAGGCTCGACGGACCGCTATGGCTACACCTTC.

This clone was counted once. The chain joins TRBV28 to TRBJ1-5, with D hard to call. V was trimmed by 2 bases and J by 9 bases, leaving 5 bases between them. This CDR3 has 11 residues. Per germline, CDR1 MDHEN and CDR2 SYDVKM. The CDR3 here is CASSLGGPQHF. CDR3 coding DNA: TGTGCCAGCAGTTTAGGCGGGCCCCAGCATTTT.

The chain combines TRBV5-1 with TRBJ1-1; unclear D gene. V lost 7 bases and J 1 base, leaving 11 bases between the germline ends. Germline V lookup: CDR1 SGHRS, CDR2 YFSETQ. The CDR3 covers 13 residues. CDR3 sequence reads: CASSPVGNTEAFF. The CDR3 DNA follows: TGCGCCAGCTCCCCCGTTGGGAACACTGAAGCTTTCTTT.

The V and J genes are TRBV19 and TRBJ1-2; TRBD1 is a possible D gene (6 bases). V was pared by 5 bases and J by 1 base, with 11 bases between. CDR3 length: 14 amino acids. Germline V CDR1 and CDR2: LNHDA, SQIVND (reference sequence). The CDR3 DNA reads TGTGCCAGTAGTGGGGGACATCTTAACTATGGCTACACCTTC. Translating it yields CASSGGHLNYGYTF.

This CDR3 reads CSAKPGAEAFF. CDR3 DNA: TGCAGTGCTAAGCCGGGGGCAGAAGCTTTCTTT. This chain connects TRBV20-1 to TRBJ1-1; D perhaps matches TRBD1 (6 bases). The CDR3 is made up of 11 amino acids. V was shortened by 4 bases and J by 8 bases, with 11 bases between the two germline ends. CDR1 is DFQATT and CDR2 is SNEGSKA in the germline V gene (reference sequence).

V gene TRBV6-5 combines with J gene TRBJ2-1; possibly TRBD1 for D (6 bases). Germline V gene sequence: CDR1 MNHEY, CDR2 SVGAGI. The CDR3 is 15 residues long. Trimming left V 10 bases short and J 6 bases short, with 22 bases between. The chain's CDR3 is CATDTQGAKGNEQFF. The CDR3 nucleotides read TGTGCCACGGATACACAGGGTGCCAAGGGCAATGAGCAGTTCTTC.